This passage covers 16 T cell receptor beta chains from one sample sequenced in a study of cytomegalovirus exposure and HLA in healthy donors. PCR involved 60 Vbeta and 13 Jbeta primers. Method: immunoSEQ multiplex PCR; TCRdb's copy keeps in-frame clones and lacks some. The sample holds around 170,000 clones, roughly 88% seen once. What was sequenced was PBMCs. These TCRs come from a young woman in good health and CMV-seronegative.

The V call is TRBV11-2, the J call TRBJ2-3, with 9 bases matching TRBD1. Looked up from germline, CDR1 is SGHAT and CDR2 is FQNNGV. The V segment lost 3 bases and the J segment 0 bases; nucleotides outside the gene matches: 4. This CDR3 spans 16 amino acids. The CDR3 nucleotides read TGTGCCAGCAGCTTGGGACAGGGCCGGAGCACAGATACGCAGTATTTT. As protein: CASSLGQGRSTDTQYF.

V gene TRBV6-6 combines with J gene TRBJ2-7; 10 bases are shared with TRBD1. Losses at the gene ends were 2 bases for V and 0 bases for J; bases not matched to a gene: 1. Germline V gene lookup returns CDR1 MNHNY and CDR2 SVGAGI (reference sequence). There are 15 residues in the CDR3. For the CDR3, the DNA is TGTGCCAGCAGTTACAGGGACAGGGGCTCCTACGAGCAGTACTTC. Its protein is CASSYRDRGSYEQYF.

The genes are TRBV5-1 and TRBJ2-5; weak D call: TRBD1 (5 bases). V was cut by 0 bases and J by 5 bases, with 11 bases left in between. The CDR3 loop spans 14 amino acids. Germline lookup yields CDR1 SGHRS and CDR2 YFSETQ. CDR3 nucleotides: TGCGCCAGCAGCTTGGTAGGGGATGTGGAGACCCAGTACTTC. Encoded protein: CASSLVGDVETQYF.

J is TRBJ2-2 and V is TRBV11-3, with unresolved D. Trimming took 1 base from V and 6 from J, leaving 15 bases between them. CDR3 length: 16 amino acids. Per germline, CDR1 SGHNT and CDR2 YENEEA. CDR3 coding DNA: TGTGCCAGCAGCTTAGTCGGGTGGATGGGTGCCGGGGAGCTGTTTTTT. Translation gives CASSLVGWMGAGELFF.

V and J are TRBV30 and TRBJ1-2; TRBD1 matches at 7 bases. With V trimmed by 4 bases and J by 5 bases, 16 bases remained unmatched. This CDR3 is 16 amino acids long. The germline gives CDR1 GTSNPN, CDR2 SVGIG (reference sequence). CDR3 sequence reads: CAWNLFGPGQHYGYTF. As DNA, the CDR3 is TGTGCCTGGAACCTCTTTGGGCCGGGACAGCATTATGGCTACACCTTC.

The J gene is TRBJ2-5, the V gene TRBV10-3, with TRBD2 matching over 8 bases. Germline trimming cut 3 bases from V and 0 bases from J; bases unmatched to any gene: 3. This CDR3 is built from 15 residues. CDR1 and CDR2 (germline): ENHRY, SYGVKD. The CDR3: CAISDGGDNQETQYF. Here the CDR3 DNA reads TGTGCCATCAGTGACGGGGGGGATAACCAAGAGACCCAGTACTTC.

Only a few counts were recorded for this clone. The gene calls are TRBV6-1 and TRBJ2-3; TRBD1 agrees at 10 bases. The V segment lost 0 bases and the J segment 0 bases; nucleotides outside the gene matches: 3. The CDR3 totals 17 residues. Germline V CDR1 and CDR2: MNHNS, SASEGT. CDR3 in DNA: TGTGCCAGCAGTGAAGCAAGGACAGGGGGTAGCACAGATACGCAGTATTTT. It yields the protein CASSEARTGGSTDTQYF.

The rearrangement joins TRBV6-4 to TRBJ2-7, with D possibly matching TRBD1 (9 bases). V dropped 4 bases and J dropped 2 bases, with 15 bases sitting between them. The CDR3 totals 15 residues. CDR1 is MRHNA, CDR2 SNTAGT, per germline. The CDR3 here is CASSVAGTGPYEQYF. The CDR3 DNA follows: TGTGCCAGCAGTGTAGCGGGGACAGGGCCCTACGAGCAGTACTTC.

The chain has TRBV6-1 and TRBJ1-1, with D possibly being TRBD1 (5 bases). Germline lookup yields CDR1 MNHNS and CDR2 SASEGT. The CDR3 has 15 amino acids. The germline V and J ends were trimmed by 4 bases and 5 bases, with 17 bases remaining between them. CDR3 in DNA: TGTGCCAGCAGTGGGACGCACACTCGGGGGACTGAAGCTTTCTTT. This codes for CASSGTHTRGTEAFF.

This chain uses TRBV11-3 with TRBJ2-5; 7 bases agree with TRBD2. With V trimmed by 0 bases and J by 5 bases, 9 bases remained unmatched. The length of the CDR3 is 16 residues. Germline CDR1 is SGHNT and CDR2 is YENEEA. The CDR3 region is CASSLDLGGSRETQYF. CDR3 coding DNA: TGTGCCAGCAGCTTAGATCTCGGGGGGTCGAGGGAGACCCAGTACTTC.

This clone was counted between two and nine times. This chain uses TRBV5-4 with TRBJ1-2, with TRBD1 as a possible D gene (5 bases). The V gene's germline CDR1 is SGHNT and CDR2 YYREEE (reference sequence). Trimming removed 0 bases at V and 8 bases at J, with 8 bases between. The CDR3 consists of 12 residues. This CDR3 reads CASSLGAGGYTF. The CDR3 bases are TGTGCCAGCAGCTTGGGGGCAGGGGGCTACACCTTC.

The chain uses TRBV2 and TRBJ1-2; D might be TRBD1 (6 bases). The CDR3 totals 15 residues. Germline-derived CDR1 and CDR2 are SNHLY and FYNNEI. Trimming left V 3 bases short and J 5 bases short, with 16 bases between. CDR3 DNA: TGTGCCAGCAGTGATAAGAGGGGGTCCTTGTATGGCTACACCTTC. Translated, it gives CASSDKRGSLYGYTF.

This clone was observed a few times. The V call is TRBV9, the J call TRBJ1-1; tentative D call: TRBD1 (5 bases). V was shortened by 0 bases and J by 4 bases, with 13 bases between the two germline ends. Germline CDR1 SGDLS, CDR2 YYNGEE. This CDR3 comprises 15 residues. CDR3 nucleotides: TGTGCCAGCAGCGTAGGGTCCAGGGCCAGCACTGAAGCTTTCTTT. Translation: CASSVGSRASTEAFF.

The chain has TRBV5-1 and TRBJ2-5, with TRBD1 matching 9 bases. The J call may be wrong; the DNA end is better matched by TRBJ2-7. CDR3 length: 14 amino acids. CDR1 is SGHRS, CDR2 YFSETQ, per germline. CDR3 in amino acids: CASSQGQGAYEQYF. The CDR3 DNA is TGCGCCAGCAGCCAGGGACAGGGAGCCTACGAGCAGTACTTC.

The rearrangement joins TRBV28 to TRBJ2-1, with TRBD2 identical over 10 bases. Germline assignment: CDR1 MDHEN and CDR2 SYDVKM. The CDR3 is 16 residues long. V gave up 7 bases and J gave up 5 bases; unmatched junction bases: 11. The CDR3 here is CASTSPRLAGNNEQFF. DNA for the CDR3: TGTGCCAGCACATCCCCCAGACTAGCGGGTAACAATGAGCAGTTCTTC.

About this clone: One junction end does not reproduce the germline sequence, and a read error may be involved. V gene TRBV7-6 combines with J gene TRBJ1-3; D is ambiguous. CDR1 is SGHVS, CDR2 FNYEAQ, per germline. The CDR3 sequence is 14 residues long. The CDR3 nucleotides read TGTGCCAGCATGAAAGGACTCTCTGGAAACGCCATATATTTT. Its protein product is CASMKGLSGNAIYF.